The 24 T cell receptor beta chains listed next were all sequenced from one sample in a study of OX40 agonist ivuxolimab in advanced cancers. Clones were sequenced by immunoSEQ multiplex PCR, and TCRdb holds only the in-frame ones, with some missing. Of roughly 42,000 clones in the sample, approximately 86% are singletons; the top ten hold about 16%. This specimen was CD4+ or CD8+ T cells sorted from blood, taken in a trial of the OX40 agonist ivuxolimab. The receptors were sampled from an adult with an advanced solid tumor such as melanoma, head and neck, liver or kidney cancer.

J is TRBJ1-6 and V is TRBV10-3; a possible D gene is TRBD1 (5 bases). In germline, CDR1 is ENHRY, CDR2 SYGVKD. There are 14 residues in the CDR3. The V end lost 0 bases, the J end lost 16 bases, and 16 bases lay between the germline ends. The CDR3, as DNA: TGTGCCATCAGTGAGTCGAAAGGGACCGCGGCGCTCCACTTT. Its translation: CAISESKGTAALHF.

This chain connects TRBV4-2 to TRBJ2-3; TRBD2 is a possible D gene (5 bases). The CDR3 runs to 16 residues. V was pared by 0 bases and J by 9 bases, with 19 bases between. CDR1 is LGHNA and CDR2 is YNFKEQ in the germline V gene. The DNA of the CDR3 is TGTGCCAGCAGCCAAGATCGGGGAGACTCCCCAGGCACGCAGTATTTT. Residues: CASSQDRGDSPGTQYF.

This clone was counted once. The V and J genes are TRBV25-1 and TRBJ1-2; perhaps TRBD1 as D (5 bases). CDR1 and CDR2 from the germline V gene are MGHDK and SYGVNS. The CDR3 totals 16 residues. The V end lost 4 bases, the J end lost 0 bases, and 15 bases lay between the germline ends. CDR3 in DNA: TGTGCCAGCAGTGGCCTAGGGGTTTACTCTAACTATGGCTACACCTTC. This encodes CASSGLGVYSNYGYTF.

The chain has TRBV28 and TRBJ2-1; 9 nucleotides align to TRBD2. This CDR3 has 15 residues. Germline loops: CDR1 MDHEN, CDR2 SYDVKM. V was pared by 5 bases and J by 7 bases, with 9 bases of the junction left unmatched. The CDR3 DNA sequence: TGTGCCAGCAGTCCGCGGGGGGGCTCTTGGAATGAGCAGTTCTTC. It translates to CASSPRGGSWNEQFF.

The CDR3 reads CSAIQSYGYTF. Written as DNA, the CDR3 is TGCAGTGCTATCCAGTCCTATGGCTACACCTTC. The chain is built from TRBV20-1 and TRBJ1-2, with unresolved D. V lost 4 bases, J lost 4 bases, and 7 bases lay in between. CDR3 length equals 11 residues. Germline values: CDR1 DFQATT, CDR2 SNEGSKA (reference sequence).

This chain links TRBV29-1 with TRBJ2-7, with 9 bases fitting TRBD1. The CDR3 spans 14 residues. Losses at the gene ends were 6 bases for V and 4 bases for J; bases not matched to a gene: 10. Germline V gene lookup returns CDR1 SQVTM and CDR2 ANQGSEA. The CDR3 DNA reads as TGCAGCGTAGTGCCGGGACAGGGTACTTACGAGCAGTACTTC. Translating it yields CSVVPGQGTYEQYF.

The V call is TRBV19, the J call TRBJ2-1; 9 nucleotides align to TRBD2. The CDR3 extends over 14 amino acids. V shed 6 bases, J shed 2 bases, and the junction held 2 bases outside the gene matches. Germline-derived CDR1 and CDR2 are LNHDA and SQIVND (reference sequence). The CDR3 loop reads CASRVAGAYNEQFF. The CDR3 nucleotides are TGTGCCAGTAGGGTAGCGGGGGCCTACAATGAGCAGTTCTTC.

The V gene is TRBV7-9, the J gene TRBJ2-7; D unclear. The CDR3 spans 13 residues. V lost 5 bases to trimming and J lost 3 bases, with 11 bases between them. Germline values: CDR1 SEHNR, CDR2 FQNEAQ (reference sequence). CDR3 sequence reads: CASSIEPGYEQYF. Here the CDR3 DNA reads TGTGCCAGCAGCATAGAACCGGGCTACGAGCAGTACTTC.

The chain recombines TRBV27 with TRBJ2-7; TRBD2 matches at 7 bases. CDR1 and CDR2 from the germline V gene are MNHEY and SMNVEV (reference sequence). The CDR3 spans 14 residues. The trim removed 4 bases at V and 2 bases at J, leaving 5 bases unmatched. The CDR3 loop reads CASSYGGGTYEQYF. The CDR3 bases are TGTGCCAGCAGTTACGGCGGGGGTACCTACGAGCAGTACTTC.

CDR3 in amino acids: CAWIQPGYSTEAFF. Here the CDR3 DNA reads TGTGCCTGGATTCAACCGGGGTATTCGACTGAAGCTTTCTTT. The V and J genes are TRBV30 and TRBJ1-1; D unclear. The CDR3 extends over 14 amino acids. Trimming removed 4 bases from V and 5 bases from J, with 17 bases in between. Germline V gene lookup returns CDR1 GTSNPN and CDR2 SVGIG (reference sequence). Complete variable domain (other parts from reference TRBV30 and TRBJ1-1): SQTIHQWPATLVQPVGSPLSLECTVEGTSNPNLYWYRQAAGRGLQLLFYSVGIGQISSEVPQNLSASRPQDRQFILSSKKLLLSDSGFYLCAWIQPGYSTEAFFGQGTRLTVV.

The V and J genes are TRBV7-2 and TRBJ2-6; D is unclear. The V and J ends lost 7 bases and 0 bases respectively, with 7 bases between them. The CDR3 runs 14 residues. Looked up from germline, CDR1 is SGHTA and CDR2 is FQGNSA. The CDR3 coding sequence is TGTGCCAGCACCTTCGCCTCTGGGGCCAACGTCCTGACTTTC. It encodes CASTFASGANVLTF.

The chain carries TRBV25-1 and TRBJ1-4; D perhaps matches TRBD1 (5 bases). Germline values: CDR1 MGHDK, CDR2 SYGVNS. The CDR3 loop spans 12 amino acids. V dropped 4 bases and J dropped 12 bases, with 12 bases sitting between them. This chain's CDR3 is CASSVPGGELFF. DNA for the CDR3: TGTGCCAGCAGTGTTCCGGGAGGGGAACTGTTTTTT.

The CDR3 DNA follows: TGTGCCACCTCGACAGGGATCGGCGATACGCAGTATTTT. Translating gives CATSTGIGDTQYF. The chain uses TRBV19 and TRBJ2-3; the match to TRBD1 covers 7 bases. CDR3 length equals 13 residues. The V and J ends lost 10 bases and 6 bases, in that order; junction bases with no gene match: 10. Germline V CDR1 and CDR2: LNHDA, SQIVND (reference sequence).

CDR3: CASSSPEVWWTQYF. The DNA of the CDR3 is TGCGCCAGCAGCTCCCCGGAGGTATGGTGGACCCAGTACTTC. The V and J genes are TRBV5-1 and TRBJ2-5, with D possibly being TRBD2 (5 bases). This CDR3 is built from 14 residues. The germline V and J ends were trimmed by 3 bases and 7 bases, with 16 bases remaining between them. Germline V gene data show CDR1 as SGHRS and CDR2 as YFSETQ. The variable domain in full, with the rest retrieved from reference TRBV5-1 and TRBJ2-5, is KAGVTQTPRYLIKTRGQQVTLSCSPISGHRSVSWYQQTPGQGLQFLFEYFSETQRNKGNFPGRFSGRQFSNSRSEMNVSTLELGDSALYLCASSSPEVWWTQYFGPGTRLLVL.

The rearrangement links TRBV27 to TRBJ2-2, with TRBD2 identical over 8 bases. The V gene's germline CDR1 is MNHEY and CDR2 SMNVEV (reference sequence). V trimming: 3 bases; J trimming: 6 bases; junction bases outside the gene matches: 6. There are 15 residues in the CDR3. CDR3 loop: CASSFAGGGSGELFF. In nucleotides, the CDR3 is TGTGCCAGCAGTTTTGCGGGGGGCGGGTCCGGGGAGCTGTTTTTT.

DNA of the CDR3: TGTGCCAGCAGTGATATCCCCGGACAGGGGGCGCACGAGCAGTACTTC. Translation gives CASSDIPGQGAHEQYF. The rearrangement uses TRBV25-1 and TRBJ2-7; TRBD1 aligns across 11 bases. This CDR3 is 16 amino acids long. The V segment lost 3 bases and the J segment 5 bases; nucleotides outside the gene matches: 9. Germline-derived CDR1 and CDR2 are MGHDK and SYGVNS.

J is TRBJ1-2 and V is TRBV7-9; D is uncertain. This CDR3 spans 10 amino acids. Trimming took off 1 base at V and 7 bases at J, with 1 base between the two ends. Germline V gene data show CDR1 as SEHNR and CDR2 as FQNEAQ (reference sequence). Written as DNA, the CDR3 is TGTGCCAGCAGCTTAGTTGGCTACACCTTC. It encodes CASSLVGYTF.

CDR3 protein: CASSQGRQEINEKLFF. CDR3 nucleotide sequence: TGCGCCAGCAGCCAAGGTCGCCAGGAGATTAATGAAAAACTGTTTTTT. This chain connects TRBV4-1 to TRBJ1-4; D gene uncertain. From germline, CDR1 is MGHRA and CDR2 YSYEKL. The CDR3 extends over 16 amino acids. The V end lost 1 base, the J end lost 4 bases, and 13 bases lay between the germline ends.

The J gene is TRBJ1-2, the V gene TRBV9, with TRBD1 as a possible D gene (5 bases). This CDR3 is built from 15 residues. V shed 3 bases and J shed 4 bases, with 16 bases lying between them. The germline gives CDR1 SGDLS, CDR2 YYNGEE. The CDR3 protein is CASSARGDPGYGYTF. The CDR3 bases are TGTGCCAGCAGCGCGAGAGGGGACCCTGGCTATGGCTACACCTTC.

This rearrangement joins TRBV5-4 to TRBJ2-4; D tentatively reads TRBD1 or TRBD2 (5 bases each). CDR3 length equals 12 residues. Deletions cut 2 bases from V and 6 bases from J, with 6 bases between. Germline V gives CDR1 SGHNT, CDR2 YYREEE (reference sequence). For the CDR3, the DNA is TGTGCCAGCAGCTTTGGGGGAAACATTCAGTACTTC. Translated, it gives CASSFGGNIQYF.

The CDR3 here is CASSLGGVIYGQYV. The CDR3 nucleotides read TGTGCCAGCAGCTTAGGCGGAGTCATATACGGGCAGTACGTC. The chain couples TRBV11-2 to TRBJ2-7; D is undetermined. The germline CDR1 and CDR2 sequences are SGHAT and FQNNGV. This CDR3 spans 14 amino acids.

The chain employs TRBV6-4 and TRBJ1-1; the D is unclear. Germline lookup yields CDR1 MRHNA and CDR2 SNTAGT. There are 14 residues in the CDR3. The V gene lost 4 bases and the J gene lost 1 base, with 10 bases spanning the gap. CDR3 in DNA: TGTGCCAGCAGTGGAAAGACAACGAACACTGAAGCTTTCTTT. Translation: CASSGKTTNTEAFF.

The gene calls are TRBV6-4 and TRBJ2-1, with TRBD1 matching over 9 bases. J was trimmed by 4 bases and V by 7 bases; bases with no gene match: 8. The CDR3 loop spans 15 amino acids. From germline, CDR1 is MRHNA and CDR2 SNTAGT. CDR3: CASTAGTGMYNEQFF. The CDR3 bases are TGTGCCAGCACGGCCGGGACAGGGATGTACAATGAGCAGTTCTTC.

The chain combines TRBV19 with TRBJ2-7; a weak D match, TRBD1 (6 bases). This CDR3 comprises 15 residues. Germline-derived CDR1 and CDR2 are LNHDA and SQIVND (reference sequence). The germline V and J ends were trimmed by 3 bases and 2 bases, with 14 bases remaining between them. CDR3 residues: CASSITLGQTYEQYF. CDR3 nucleotide sequence: TGTGCCAGTAGTATCACTCTCGGACAGACCTACGAGCAGTACTTC.